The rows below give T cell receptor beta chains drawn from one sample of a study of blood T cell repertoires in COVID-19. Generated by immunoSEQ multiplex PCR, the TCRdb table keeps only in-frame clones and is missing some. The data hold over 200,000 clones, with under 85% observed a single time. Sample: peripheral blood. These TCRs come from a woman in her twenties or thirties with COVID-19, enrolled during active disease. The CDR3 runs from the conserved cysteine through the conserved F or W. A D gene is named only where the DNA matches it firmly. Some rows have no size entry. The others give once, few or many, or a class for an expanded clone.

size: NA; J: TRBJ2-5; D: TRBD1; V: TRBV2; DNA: TGTGCCAGCAGTGGGGACAGGGAAGGGACCCAGTACTTC; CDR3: CASSGDREGTQYF
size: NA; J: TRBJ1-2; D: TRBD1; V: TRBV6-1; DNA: TGTGCCAGCAGTGGAAGGGGGCGGATTTCTAACTATGGCTACACCTTC; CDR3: CASSGRGRISNYGYTF
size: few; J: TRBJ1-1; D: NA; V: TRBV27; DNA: TGTGCCAGCAGTTTCCGGCGGACAGCGAACACTGAAGCTTTCTTT; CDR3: CASSFRRTANTEAFF
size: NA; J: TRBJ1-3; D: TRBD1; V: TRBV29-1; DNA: TGCAGCGCCCTGGACAGGACCCAAAACACCATATATTTT; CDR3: CSALDRTQNTIYF
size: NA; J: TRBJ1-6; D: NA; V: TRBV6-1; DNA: TGTGCCAGCAGTGAACGGTCCCAGGGAACGTCACCCCTCCACTTT; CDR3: CASSERSQGTSPLHF
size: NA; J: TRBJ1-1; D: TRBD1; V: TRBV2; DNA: TGTGCCAGCAATAACCGGGACAGGGACTATGGAGCTTTCTTT; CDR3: CASNNRDRDYGAFF
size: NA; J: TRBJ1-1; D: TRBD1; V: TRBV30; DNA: TGTGCCTGGAGCGAGAAAAGGACAGGGGGCCGCCCCATGAACACTGAAGCTTTCTTT; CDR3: CAWSEKRTGGRPMNTEAFF
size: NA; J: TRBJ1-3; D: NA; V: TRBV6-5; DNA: TGTGCCAGCAGCACGGAGGGAAACACCATATATTTT; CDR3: CASSTEGNTIYF
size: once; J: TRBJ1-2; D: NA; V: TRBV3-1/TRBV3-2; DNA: TGTGCCAGCAGCCACAACAGGGTAGGAGAAAATGGCTACACCTTC; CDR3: CASSHNRVGENGYTF
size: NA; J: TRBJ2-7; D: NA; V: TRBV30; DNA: TGTGCCCAAGGTGGCAGGGATACCTACGAGCAGTACTTC; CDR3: CAQGGRDTYEQYF
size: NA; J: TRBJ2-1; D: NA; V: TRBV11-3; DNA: TGTGCCAGCAGCTTAGATTCGTATCGCAATGAGCAGTTCTTC; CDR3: CASSLDSYRNEQFF
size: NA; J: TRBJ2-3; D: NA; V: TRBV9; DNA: TGTGCCAGCAGCGCGAGCGGAGCCACAGATACGCAGTATTTT; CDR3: CASSASGATDTQYF
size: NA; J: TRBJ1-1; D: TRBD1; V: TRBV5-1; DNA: TGCGCCAGCAGCACAGGACAGGTCGTGAACACTGAAGCTTTCTTT; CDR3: CASSTGQVVNTEAFF
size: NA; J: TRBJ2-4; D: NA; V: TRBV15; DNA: TGTGCCACCAGCAGAGATAGCATCTCGGAGCTAGCCAAAAACATTCAGTACTTC; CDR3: CATSRDSISELAKNIQYF
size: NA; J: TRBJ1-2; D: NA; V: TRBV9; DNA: TGTGCCAGCAGCGAAGGTGGAGTTTCCTGGGGCTACACCTTC; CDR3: CASSEGGVSWGYTF
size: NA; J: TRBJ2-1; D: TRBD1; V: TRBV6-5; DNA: TGTGCCAGCAGTCCGGGACAGGGGGATGAGCAGTTCTTC; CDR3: CASSPGQGDEQFF
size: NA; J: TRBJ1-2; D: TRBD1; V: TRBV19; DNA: TGTGCCAGTAGTTCGACCGGGACAGGGGTAGGCTATGGCTACACCTTC; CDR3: CASSSTGTGVGYGYTF
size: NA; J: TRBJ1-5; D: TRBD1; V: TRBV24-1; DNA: TGTGCCAGTCAGGGGGGTTCTAGCAATCAGCCCCAGCATTTT; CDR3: CASQGGSSNQPQHF
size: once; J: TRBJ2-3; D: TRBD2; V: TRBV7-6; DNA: TGTGCCAGCAGCGTGTCCGGGACACCACTAGCGGGACATGGCACAGATACGCAGTATTTT; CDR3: CASSVSGTPLAGHGTDTQYF
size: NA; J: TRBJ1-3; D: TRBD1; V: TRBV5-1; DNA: TGCGCCAGCAGCTTGGGGCGCACAGGGGTTCTACAAGGAAACACCATATATTTT; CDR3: CASSLGRTGVLQGNTIYF
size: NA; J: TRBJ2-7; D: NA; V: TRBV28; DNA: TGTGCCAGCAGTTTATCCACAGGGTACTCCTACGAGCAGTACTTC; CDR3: CASSLSTGYSYEQYF